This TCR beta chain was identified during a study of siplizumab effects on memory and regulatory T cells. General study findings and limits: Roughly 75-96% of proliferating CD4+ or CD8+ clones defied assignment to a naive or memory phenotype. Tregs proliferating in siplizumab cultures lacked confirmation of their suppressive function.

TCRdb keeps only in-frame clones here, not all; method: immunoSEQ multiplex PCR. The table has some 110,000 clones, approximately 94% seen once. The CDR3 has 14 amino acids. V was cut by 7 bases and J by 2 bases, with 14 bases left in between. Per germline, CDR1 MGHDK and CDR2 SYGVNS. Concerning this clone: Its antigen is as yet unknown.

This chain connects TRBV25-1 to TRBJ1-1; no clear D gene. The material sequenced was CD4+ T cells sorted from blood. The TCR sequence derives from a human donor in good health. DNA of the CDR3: TGTGCCAGCAAAGAGCCGGGAAAAAACACTGAAGCTTTCTTT. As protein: CASKEPGKNTEAFF.